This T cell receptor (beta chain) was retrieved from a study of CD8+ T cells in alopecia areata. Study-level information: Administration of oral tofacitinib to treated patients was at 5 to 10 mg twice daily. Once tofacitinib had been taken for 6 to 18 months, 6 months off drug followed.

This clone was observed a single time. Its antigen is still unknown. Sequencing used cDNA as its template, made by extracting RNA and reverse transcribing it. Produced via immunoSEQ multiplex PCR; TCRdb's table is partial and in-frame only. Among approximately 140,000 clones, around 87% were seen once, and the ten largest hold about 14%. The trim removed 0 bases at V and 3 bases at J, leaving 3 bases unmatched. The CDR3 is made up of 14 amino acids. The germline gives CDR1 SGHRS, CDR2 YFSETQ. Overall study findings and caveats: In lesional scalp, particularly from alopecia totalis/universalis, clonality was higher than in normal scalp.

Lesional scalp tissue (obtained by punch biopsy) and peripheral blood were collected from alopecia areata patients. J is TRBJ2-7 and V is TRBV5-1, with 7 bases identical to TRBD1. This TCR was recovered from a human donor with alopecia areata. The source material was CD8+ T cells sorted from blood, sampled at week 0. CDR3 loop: CASSLAWDSYEQYF. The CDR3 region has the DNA TGCGCCAGCAGCTTGGCCTGGGACAGCTACGAGCAGTACTTC.